This T cell receptor beta chain was identified in a study of blood T cell repertoires in COVID-19. Study-level information: Acute and convalescent COVID-19 specimens originated in the United States, Italy and Spain. Sources were T cells, B-cell-depleted T cells, or PBMCs; the material itself was cDNA or gDNA.

V dropped 3 bases and J dropped 0; count of bases not matched to a gene: 3. Germline CDR1 is LGHDT and CDR2 is YNNKEL (reference sequence). This CDR3 region has 15 residues. As originally analysed: Using reference gene primer amplification, nucleated cell counts were estimated. TCRdb's copy holds only in-frame clones and misses some; the assay was immunoSEQ multiplex PCR. Clone size and the V and J calls come from that table; the DNA yielded D and trimming. The sample has roughly 200,000 clones; over 80% are singletons. The sample consisted of peripheral blood. The sequence was collected from a man between 35 and 55 years old with acute or convalescent COVID-19. This chain joins TRBV3-1 (or the pseudogene TRBV3-2) and TRBJ2-3, with TRBD2 identical over 7 bases. The CDR3 bases are TGTGCCAGCAGCCATAATAGCGGGAGCACAGATACGCAGTATTTT. Translating gives CASSHNSGSTDTQYF.